The clone carrying this TCR beta chain was recorded many times. No antigen is known for it. This CDR3 spans 14 amino acids. Trimming took 3 bases from V and 1 from J, leaving 9 bases between them. CDR1 and CDR2 from the germline V gene are MDHEN and SYDVKM. On the day of bone marrow donation, the related graft donor provided peripheral blood. This entry is derived from a study of T cells after posttransplantation cyclophosphamide. Libraries were prepared by immunoSEQ multiplex PCR; TCRdb keeps only in-frame clonotypes and omits some of them. The repertoire consists of tens of thousands of clones, none detected only once. Study-wide results and caveats: After PTCy, TRB diversity resembled that of CNI/methotrexate controls. TRB overlap between skin or GI tissue T cells and blood was limited. Donor CD8+ memory clones often dominated recipient blood repertoires at later times.

The sequencing input was PBMCs. The V and J genes are TRBV28 and TRBJ2-5; maybe TRBD1 (5 bases). This receptor was taken from a man in his forties or fifties in good health, CMV-negative, and a related stem cell transplant donor. The CDR3, as DNA: TGTGCCAGCAGTTTGGCGACAGCCCAAGAGACCCAGTACTTC. Protein: CASSLATAQETQYF.